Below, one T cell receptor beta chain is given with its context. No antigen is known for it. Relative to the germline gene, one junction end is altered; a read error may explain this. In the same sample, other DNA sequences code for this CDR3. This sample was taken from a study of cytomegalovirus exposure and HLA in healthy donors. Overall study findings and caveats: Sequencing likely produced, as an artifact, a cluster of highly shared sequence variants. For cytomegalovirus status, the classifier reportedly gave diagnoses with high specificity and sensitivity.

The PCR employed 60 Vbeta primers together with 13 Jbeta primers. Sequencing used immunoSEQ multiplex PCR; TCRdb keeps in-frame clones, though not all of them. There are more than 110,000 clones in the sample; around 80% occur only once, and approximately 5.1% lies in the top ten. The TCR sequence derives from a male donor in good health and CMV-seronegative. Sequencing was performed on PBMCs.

For the CDR3, the DNA is TGTGCCAGTAAAGCAGGGTACAATTCGCCCCTCCACTTT. Amino acids: CASKAGYNSPLHF. The chain carries TRBV19 and TRBJ1-6; D is possibly TRBD1 (5 bases). The germline V gene encodes CDR1 LNHDA and CDR2 SQIVND (reference sequence). This CDR3 contains 13 residues.